A single sample is the source of the 7 T cell receptor beta chains below, sequenced in a study of tumor-infiltrating lymphocytes in primary liver carcinoma. Germline DNA was also extracted, while the blood RNA originated from unsorted whole blood. Reverse transcription of approximately 0.55 ug total RNA with a constant-region primer produced TCR beta cDNA. Employing slightly modified ARM-PCR, three nested multiplex PCR rounds were run, and these gave rise to the TCR beta libraries. For roughly 11 cycles apiece, the opening two PCR rounds ran with TRBV1-TRBV30 forward primers and a C-beta reverse primer. In TCRdb, the multiplex PCR reads were re-called with MiXCR into one record per CDR3 protein. The table includes about 300,000 distinct CDR3 sequences, approximately 60% detected once. Sequencing was carried out using peripheral blood. These receptors were obtained from a man between 40 and 49 years old with primary liver carcinoma and hepatitis B virus infection.

Ten or more counts support this clonotype. The chain employs TRBV6-2 or TRBV6-3 and TRBJ2-7; 8 bases agree with TRBD2. The CDR3 has 13 residues. J gave up 5 bases and V 6 bases, and 6 bases lay outside the gene matches. CDR1 and CDR2 (germline): MNHEY, SVGEGT. The CDR3: CASRLSGSDEQYF. The DNA of the CDR3 is TGTGCCAGCAGGTTGAGCGGGAGCGACGAGCAGTACTTC.

The chain is built from TRBV11-2 and TRBJ2-5; D gene ambiguous. Trimming took 5 bases from V and 8 from J, leaving 21 bases between them. This CDR3 region has 15 residues. CDR1 and CDR2 from the germline V gene are SGHAT and FQNNGV. Here the CDR3 reads CASSPPGARAETQYF. CDR3 coding DNA: TGTGCCAGCAGCCCCCCCGGAGCGAGAGCCGAAACCCAGTACTTC.

J is TRBJ2-7 and V is TRBV11-3, with no clear D. Trimming left V 0 bases short and J 4 bases short, with 4 bases between. Germline CDR1 reads SGHNT; CDR2 reads YENEEA. The CDR3 spans 12 residues. The DNA for the CDR3 is TGTGCCAGCAGCTTAGAGAATTACGAGCAGTACTTC. Amino acid sequence: CASSLENYEQYF.

This sequence joins TRBV11-1 and TRBJ2-7, with TRBD2 identical over 12 bases. CDR3 length equals 15 residues. Germline V lookup: CDR1 SGHAT, CDR2 FQDESV (reference sequence). With 6 bases clipped from V and 9 bases from J, the junction kept 12 bases outside the gene matches. The CDR3 here is CASSHRTSGNNGQYF. In DNA form, the CDR3 reads TGTGCCAGCAGTCATAGGACTAGCGGGAACAACGGGCAGTACTTC.

The rearrangement joins TRBV19 to TRBJ2-1, with 7 bases that match TRBD2. This CDR3 region has 12 residues. V lost 3 bases and J lost 10; bases outside the gene matches: 3. Germline V gene data show CDR1 as LNHDA and CDR2 as SQIVND (reference sequence). CDR3 in DNA: TGTGCCAGTAGTATTGGGGAGGGAGAGCAGTTCTTC. It yields the protein CASSIGEGEQFF.

To note about this clonotype: One end of the junction varies from germline; a read error may be responsible. The chain employs TRBV6-6 and TRBJ2-1; 9 bases agree with TRBD2. The CDR3 loop spans 15 amino acids. The germline gives CDR1 MNHNY, CDR2 SVGAGI (reference sequence). The CDR3 nucleotides are TGTGTCAGCACCGGAACCGGGACTAGCAACAATGAGCAGTTCTTC. Translated: CVSTGTGTSNNEQFF.

A note on this clonotype: This may come from a read error, since a much larger clone is one base off. This sequence joins TRBV6-5 and TRBJ2-5; TRBD2 is a possible D gene (5 bases). The CDR3 runs 12 residues. The V gene's germline CDR1 is MNHEY and CDR2 SVGAGI. The CDR3 sequence is CASSPDWETRYF. CDR3 nucleotides: TGTGCCAGCAGTCCCGACTGGGAGACCCGGTACTTC.